A single T cell receptor (beta chain) is shown here with its context. The antigen is undetermined. CDR1 MGHDK and CDR2 SYGVNS come from the germline V gene. V shed 10 bases, J shed 6 bases, and the junction held 12 bases outside the gene matches. The length of the CDR3 is 14 residues. This sample is part of a study of T cell responses to AZD1222 COVID-19 vaccine. Looking at the study overall: Second-dose schedules of about 4 or about 12 weeks were combined.

The table came from immunoSEQ multiplex PCR; TCRdb's copy has only in-frame clones and leaves some out. The sample contains tens of thousands of clones, 80% to 90% of which appear only once. General study findings and limits: Baseline seropositivity occurred in only six AZD1222 recipients.

This receptor was taken from an adult in good health. The sequences come from peripheral blood, collected on day 0 of AZD1222 vaccination. This chain joins TRBV25-1 and TRBJ2-7, with 10 bases matching TRBD1. The CDR3 is CATRQEGDRGEQYF. CDR3 bases: TGTGCCACCCGTCAGGAGGGGGACAGGGGCGAGCAGTACTTC.